This T cell receptor (beta chain) was obtained from a study of cytomegalovirus exposure and HLA in healthy donors. As for the study in general: Genotyping of roughly 400 donors showed that around 85% belonged to the Caucasian-associated ancestry cluster.

With regard to this clone: The antigen remains undetermined.

The study, taken as a whole, reports: Most subjects had HLA-A and HLA-B alleles reportedly predicted accurately by TCR beta sequences. A later analysis showed HLA-associated TCR beta chains outstripping equally common others in clonal expansion. Excluded: some indistinguishable V segments such as TRBV6-2 and TRBV6-3.

PCR involved 60 Vbeta and 13 Jbeta primers. This table comes from immunoSEQ multiplex PCR, and its TCRdb copy is limited to in-frame clones, with some not included. The sample consists of tens of thousands of clones, approximately 80% of them appearing once. Germline lookup yields CDR1 SGHDT and CDR2 YYEEEE. This CDR3 is 15 amino acids long. V was clipped by 4 bases and J by 3 bases, with 13 bases between them. Sequenced sample: PBMCs. The sequence was collected from a man between 25 and 39 years old in good health and CMV-seronegative. The chain links TRBV5-6 to TRBJ1-4, with no clear D. The CDR3 loop reads CASSLTIGANEKLFF. Written as DNA, the CDR3 is TGTGCCAGCAGCCTGACGATCGGAGCTAATGAAAAACTGTTTTTT.